One T cell receptor (beta chain) is described in this entry. The data were obtained in a study of OX40 agonist ivuxolimab in advanced cancers. Some clones are missing from TCRdb's copy, which holds only in-frame ones; the method was immunoSEQ multiplex PCR. The table shows some 17,000 clones, with about 86% occurring only once. The ends lost 0 bases at V and 4 bases at J; junction bases unmatched: 10. Germline-derived CDR1 and CDR2 are SGHRS and YFSETQ. This CDR3 has 17 amino acids. This sample comprised CD4+ or CD8+ T cells sorted from blood, obtained in a trial of the OX40 agonist ivuxolimab. The genes are TRBV5-1 and TRBJ2-1, with 7 nucleotides matching TRBD2. This TCR was sampled from an adult with an advanced solid tumor such as melanoma, head and neck, liver or kidney cancer. The CDR3 reads CASSLAYLGGGYNEQFF. The CDR3 DNA is TGCGCCAGCAGCTTGGCTTATCTGGGCGGGGGTTACAATGAGCAGTTCTTC.